There are a few counts of the clone carrying this T cell receptor (beta chain). The germline gives CDR1 KGHSH, CDR2 LQKENI. Deletions cut 7 bases from V and 2 bases from J, with 14 bases between. This CDR3 comprises 14 residues. In the PCR, 60 Vbeta and 13 Jbeta primers were used. Clones were sequenced by immunoSEQ multiplex PCR, and TCRdb holds only the in-frame ones, with some missing. There are roughly 140,000 clones in the sample; approximately 80% occur only once, and around 5.4% lies in the top ten. The sample belongs to a study of cytomegalovirus exposure and HLA in healthy donors. Sequencing was done on a sample of PBMCs. The chain links TRBV18 to TRBJ1-1; possible D gene TRBD1, 6 bases. This clonotype originated in a man between 25 and 39 years old in good health and CMV-seropositive. CDR3 sequence: CASCPRGANTEAFF. DNA of the CDR3: TGTGCCAGCTGCCCTCGGGGGGCAAACACTGAAGCTTTCTTT.